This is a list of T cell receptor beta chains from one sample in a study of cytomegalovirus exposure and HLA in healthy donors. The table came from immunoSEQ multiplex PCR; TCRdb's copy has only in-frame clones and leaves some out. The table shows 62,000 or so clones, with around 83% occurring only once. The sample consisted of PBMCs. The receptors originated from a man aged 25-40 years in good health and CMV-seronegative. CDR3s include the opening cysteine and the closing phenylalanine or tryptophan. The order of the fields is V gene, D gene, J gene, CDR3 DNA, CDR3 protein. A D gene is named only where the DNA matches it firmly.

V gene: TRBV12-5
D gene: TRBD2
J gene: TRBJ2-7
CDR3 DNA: TGTGCTAGTGGTCCGTGGGGGGGCTACGAGCAGTACTTC
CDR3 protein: CASGPWGGYEQYF

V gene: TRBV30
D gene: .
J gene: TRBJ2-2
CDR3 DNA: TGTGCCTGGAGTCCCCGTGGAGTCAACACCGGGGAGCTGTTTTTT
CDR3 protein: CAWSPRGVNTGELFF

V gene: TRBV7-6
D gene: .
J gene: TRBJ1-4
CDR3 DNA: TGTGCCAGCAGCTTAGTGGCGGGCAATGAAAAACTGTTTTTT
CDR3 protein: CASSLVAGNEKLFF

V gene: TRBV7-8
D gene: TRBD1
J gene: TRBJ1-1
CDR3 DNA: TGTGCCAGCAGCTCTCGGACAGGTAAAGCTTTCTTT
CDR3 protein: CASSSRTGKAFF

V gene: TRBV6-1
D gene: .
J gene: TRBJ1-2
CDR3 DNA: TGTGCCAGCCGGACCGAGGGGGATGACTATGGCTACACCTTC
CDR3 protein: CASRTEGDDYGYTF

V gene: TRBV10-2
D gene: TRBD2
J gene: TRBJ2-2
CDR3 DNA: TGCGCCAGCTGTAGCGGGAGGCCATGGACCGGGGAGCTGGTTTTT
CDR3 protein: CASCSGRPWTGELVF

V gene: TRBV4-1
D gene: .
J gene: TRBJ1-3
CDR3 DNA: TGCGCCAGCAGCCAGGCCGGGGTCTCTGGAAACACCATATATTTT
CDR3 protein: CASSQAGVSGNTIYF

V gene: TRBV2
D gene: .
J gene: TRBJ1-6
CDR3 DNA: TGTGCCAGCAACAGGGATGAGAATTCACCCCTCCACTTT
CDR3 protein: CASNRDENSPLHF

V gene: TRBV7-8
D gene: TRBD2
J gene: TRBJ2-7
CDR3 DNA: TGTGCCAGCAGCCCAGGACTAGCGGGGGTGTGCGAGCAGTACTTC
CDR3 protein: CASSPGLAGVCEQYF

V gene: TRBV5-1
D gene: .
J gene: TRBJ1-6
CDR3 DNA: TGCGCCAGCAATCAGGGGAGCAATTCACCCCTCCACTTT
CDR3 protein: CASNQGSNSPLHF

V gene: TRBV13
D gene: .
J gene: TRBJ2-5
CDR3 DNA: TGTGCCAGCAGCTCCGGGGAAAAAGAGACCCAGTACTTC
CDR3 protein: CASSSGEKETQYF